This T cell receptor beta chain originates from a study of beta chain features in type 1 diabetes. Study information: Patients and healthy donors were similar in age, gender and cell yields.

The authors reverse transcribed all of the isolated RNA, so sequencing captured expressed TCRB transcripts. Clones were read by immunoSEQ multiplex PCR, and TCRdb kept only the in-frame ones, dropping some. Here the sample spans approximately 170,000 clones, less than 10% being singletons. V dropped 2 bases and J dropped 13 bases, with 15 bases sitting between them. Per the germline V gene, CDR1 is GTSNPN and CDR2 is SVGIG (reference sequence). This CDR3 has 11 amino acids. Study-wide results and caveats: People with Type 1 diabetes carried modestly yet significantly shorter TCRB CDR3s in all four CD4+ subsets.

This clone has more than one count but fewer than ten. No antigen is known for it. The chain has TRBV30 and TRBJ2-7, with a possible D match to TRBD1 (6 bases). This receptor was obtained from a man between 18 and 29 years old with type 1 diabetes. Sequenced input: central memory CD4+ T cells from blood. Written as DNA, the CDR3 is TGTGCCTGGAGTCTACAGGGATTCGTTTACTTC. It translates to CAWSLQGFVYF.